The clone carrying this TCR beta chain is a singleton in its sample. This sample stems from a study of cytomegalovirus exposure and HLA in healthy donors. This CDR3 is built from 14 residues. Per the germline V gene, CDR1 is LNHDA and CDR2 is SQIVND (reference sequence). Trimming left V 4 bases short and J 3 bases short, with 12 bases between. The PCR ran on 60 Vbeta and 13 Jbeta primers. Generated by immunoSEQ multiplex PCR, the TCRdb table keeps only in-frame clones and is missing some. This table has 180,000 or so clones, about four fifths appearing once. The receptor was derived from a woman in her late teens or twenties in good health and CMV-seropositive. J is TRBJ1-2 and V is TRBV19; D unclear. The sequencing input was PBMCs. CDR3 nucleotide sequence: TGTGCCAGTAGTAGGGGAGGCGTGGACTATGGCTACACCTTC. This codes for CASSRGGVDYGYTF.